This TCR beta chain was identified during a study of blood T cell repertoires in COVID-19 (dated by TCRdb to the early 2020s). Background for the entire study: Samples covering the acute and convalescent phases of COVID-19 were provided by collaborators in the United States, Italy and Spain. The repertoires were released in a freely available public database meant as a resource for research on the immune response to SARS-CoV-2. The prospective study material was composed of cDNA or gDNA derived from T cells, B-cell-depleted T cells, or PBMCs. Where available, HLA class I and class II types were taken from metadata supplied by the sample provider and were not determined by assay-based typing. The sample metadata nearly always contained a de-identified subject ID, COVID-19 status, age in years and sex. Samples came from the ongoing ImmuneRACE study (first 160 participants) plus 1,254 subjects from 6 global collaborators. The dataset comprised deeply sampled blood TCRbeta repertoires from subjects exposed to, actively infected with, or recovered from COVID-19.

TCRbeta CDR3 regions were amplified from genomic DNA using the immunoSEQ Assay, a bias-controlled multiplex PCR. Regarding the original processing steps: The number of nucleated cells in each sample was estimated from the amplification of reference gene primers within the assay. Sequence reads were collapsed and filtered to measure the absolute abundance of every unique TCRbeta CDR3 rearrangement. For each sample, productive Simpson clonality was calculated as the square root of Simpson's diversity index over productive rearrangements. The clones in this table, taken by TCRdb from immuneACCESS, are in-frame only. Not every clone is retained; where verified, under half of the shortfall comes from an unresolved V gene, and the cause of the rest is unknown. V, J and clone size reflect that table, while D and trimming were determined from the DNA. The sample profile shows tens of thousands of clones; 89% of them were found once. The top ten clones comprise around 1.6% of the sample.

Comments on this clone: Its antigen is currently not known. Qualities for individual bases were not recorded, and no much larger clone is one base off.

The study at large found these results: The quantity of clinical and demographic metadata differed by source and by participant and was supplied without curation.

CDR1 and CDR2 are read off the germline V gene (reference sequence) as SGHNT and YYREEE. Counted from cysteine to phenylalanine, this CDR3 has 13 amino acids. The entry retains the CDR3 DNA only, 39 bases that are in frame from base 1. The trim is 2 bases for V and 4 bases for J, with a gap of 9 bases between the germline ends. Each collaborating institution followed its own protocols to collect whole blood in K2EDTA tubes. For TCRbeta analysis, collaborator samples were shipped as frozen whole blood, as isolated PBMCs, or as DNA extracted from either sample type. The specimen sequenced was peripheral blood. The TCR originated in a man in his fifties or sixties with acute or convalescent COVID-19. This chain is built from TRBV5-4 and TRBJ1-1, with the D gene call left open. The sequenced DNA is TGTGCCAGCAGCTTTAGTGGCGGCACTGAAGCTTTCTTT. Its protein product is CASSFSGGTEAFF.